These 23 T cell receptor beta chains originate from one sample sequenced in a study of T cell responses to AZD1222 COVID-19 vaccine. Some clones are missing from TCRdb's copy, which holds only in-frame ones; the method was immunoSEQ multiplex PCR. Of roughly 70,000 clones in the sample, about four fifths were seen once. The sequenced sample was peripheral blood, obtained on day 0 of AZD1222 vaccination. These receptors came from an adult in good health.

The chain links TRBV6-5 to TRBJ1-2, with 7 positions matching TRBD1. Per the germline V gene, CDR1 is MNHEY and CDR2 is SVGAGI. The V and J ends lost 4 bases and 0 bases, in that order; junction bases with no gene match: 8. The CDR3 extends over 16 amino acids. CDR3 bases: TGTGCCAGCAGTTCCAGCACAGGGGAGACTAACTATGGCTACACCTTC. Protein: CASSSSTGETNYGYTF.

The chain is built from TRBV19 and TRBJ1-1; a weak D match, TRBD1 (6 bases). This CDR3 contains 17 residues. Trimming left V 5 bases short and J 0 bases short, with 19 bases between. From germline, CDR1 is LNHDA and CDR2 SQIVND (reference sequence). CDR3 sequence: CASSPNPRDTMNTEAFF. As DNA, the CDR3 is TGTGCCAGTAGTCCGAACCCCCGGGACACCATGAACACTGAAGCTTTCTTT.

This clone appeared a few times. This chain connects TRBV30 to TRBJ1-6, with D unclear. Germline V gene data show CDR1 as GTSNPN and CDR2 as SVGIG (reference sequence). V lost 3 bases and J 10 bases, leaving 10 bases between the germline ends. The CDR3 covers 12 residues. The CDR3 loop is CAWRVKESPLHF. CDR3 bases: TGTGCCTGGAGAGTGAAGGAATCACCCCTCCACTTT.

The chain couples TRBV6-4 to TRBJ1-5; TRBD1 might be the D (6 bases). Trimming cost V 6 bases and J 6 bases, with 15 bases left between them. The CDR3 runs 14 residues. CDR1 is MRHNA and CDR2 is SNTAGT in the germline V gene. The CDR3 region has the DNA TGTGCCAGCAGGGGGTACAGGGAGGGTCAGCCCCAGCATTTT. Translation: CASRGYREGQPQHF.

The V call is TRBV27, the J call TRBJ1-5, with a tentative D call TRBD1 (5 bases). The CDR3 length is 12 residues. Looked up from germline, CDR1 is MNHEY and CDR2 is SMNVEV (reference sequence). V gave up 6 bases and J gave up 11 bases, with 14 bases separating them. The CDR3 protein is CASSTGGMAQHF. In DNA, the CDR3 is TGTGCCAGCAGCACCGGGGGAATGGCCCAGCATTTT.

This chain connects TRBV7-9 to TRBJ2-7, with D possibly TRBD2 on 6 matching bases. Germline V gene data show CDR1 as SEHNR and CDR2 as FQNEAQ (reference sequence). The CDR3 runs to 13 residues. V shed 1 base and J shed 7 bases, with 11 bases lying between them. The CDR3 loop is CASSLGEVGEQYF. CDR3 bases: TGTGCCAGCAGCTTAGGGGAGGTCGGGGAGCAGTACTTC.

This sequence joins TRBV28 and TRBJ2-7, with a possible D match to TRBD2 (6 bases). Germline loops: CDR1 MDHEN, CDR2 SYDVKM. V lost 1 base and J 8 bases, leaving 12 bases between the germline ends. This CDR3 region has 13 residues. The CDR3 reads CASSLSAGTKQYF. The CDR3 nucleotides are TGTGCCAGCAGTTTATCGGCGGGGACGAAGCAGTACTTC.

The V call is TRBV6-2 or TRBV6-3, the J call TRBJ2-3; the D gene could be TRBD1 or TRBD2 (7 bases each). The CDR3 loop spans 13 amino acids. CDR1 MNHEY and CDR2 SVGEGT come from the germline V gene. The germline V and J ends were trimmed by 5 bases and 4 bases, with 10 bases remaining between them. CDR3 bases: TGTGCCAGCAGTCAGGGGGGGCCAGATACGCAGTATTTT. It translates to CASSQGGPDTQYF.

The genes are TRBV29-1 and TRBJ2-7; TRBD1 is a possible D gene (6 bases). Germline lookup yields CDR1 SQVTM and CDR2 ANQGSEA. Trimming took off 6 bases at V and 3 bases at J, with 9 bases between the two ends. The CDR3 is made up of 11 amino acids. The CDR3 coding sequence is TGCAGCGTCCAACAGGGCTACGAGCAGTACTTC. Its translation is CSVQQGYEQYF.

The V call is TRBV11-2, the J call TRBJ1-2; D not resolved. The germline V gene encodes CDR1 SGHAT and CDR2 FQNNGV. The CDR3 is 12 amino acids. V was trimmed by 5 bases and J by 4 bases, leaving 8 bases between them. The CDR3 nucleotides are TGTGCCAGCAGCGCGGGGAGCTATGGCTACACCTTC. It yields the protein CASSAGSYGYTF.

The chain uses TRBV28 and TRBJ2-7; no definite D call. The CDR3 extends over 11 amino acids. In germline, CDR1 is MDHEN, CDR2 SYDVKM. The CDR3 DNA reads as TGTGTCACCGGGCTGACCTACGAGCAGTACTTC. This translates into CVTGLTYEQYF.

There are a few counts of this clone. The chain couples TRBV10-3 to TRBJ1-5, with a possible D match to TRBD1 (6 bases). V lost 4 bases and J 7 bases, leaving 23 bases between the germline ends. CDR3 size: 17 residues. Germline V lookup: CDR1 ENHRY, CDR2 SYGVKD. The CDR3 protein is CAISGNGTDSFDQPQHF. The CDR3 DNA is TGTGCCATCAGTGGAAATGGGACGGACAGTTTCGACCAGCCCCAGCATTTT.

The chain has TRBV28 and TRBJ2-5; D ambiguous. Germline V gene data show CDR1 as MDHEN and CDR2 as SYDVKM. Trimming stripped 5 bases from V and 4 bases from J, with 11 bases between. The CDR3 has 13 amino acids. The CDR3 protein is CASSPIETETQYF. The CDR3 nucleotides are TGTGCCAGCAGTCCCATCGAGACAGAGACCCAGTACTTC.

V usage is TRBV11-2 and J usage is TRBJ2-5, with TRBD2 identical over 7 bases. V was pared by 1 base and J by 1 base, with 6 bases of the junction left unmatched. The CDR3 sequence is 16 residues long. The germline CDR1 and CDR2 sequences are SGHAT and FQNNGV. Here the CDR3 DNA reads TGTGCCAGCAGCTTAGCCTTTAGCGGGCCCCAAGAGACCCAGTACTTC. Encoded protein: CASSLAFSGPQETQYF.

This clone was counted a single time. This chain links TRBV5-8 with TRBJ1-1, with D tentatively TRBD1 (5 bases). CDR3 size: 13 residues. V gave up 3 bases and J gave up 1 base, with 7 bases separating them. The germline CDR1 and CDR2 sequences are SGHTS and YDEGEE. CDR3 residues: CASSYDRNTEAFF. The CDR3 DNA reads TGTGCCAGCAGCTACGACAGGAACACTGAAGCTTTCTTT.

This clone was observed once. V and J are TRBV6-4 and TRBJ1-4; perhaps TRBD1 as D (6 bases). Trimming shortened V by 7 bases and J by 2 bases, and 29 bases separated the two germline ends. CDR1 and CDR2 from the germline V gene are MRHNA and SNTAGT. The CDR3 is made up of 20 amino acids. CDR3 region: CASTSTQQGGGVATNEKLFF. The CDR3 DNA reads TGTGCCAGCACATCGACTCAACAGGGTGGAGGGGTCGCGACTAATGAAAAACTGTTTTTT.

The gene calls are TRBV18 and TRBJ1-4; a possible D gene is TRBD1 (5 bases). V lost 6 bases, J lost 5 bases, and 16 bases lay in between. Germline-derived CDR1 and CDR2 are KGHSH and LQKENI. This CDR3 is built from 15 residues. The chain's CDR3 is CASSLRDDSNEKLFF. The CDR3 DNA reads TGTGCCAGCTCCCTTCGGGACGATTCCAATGAAAAACTGTTTTTT.

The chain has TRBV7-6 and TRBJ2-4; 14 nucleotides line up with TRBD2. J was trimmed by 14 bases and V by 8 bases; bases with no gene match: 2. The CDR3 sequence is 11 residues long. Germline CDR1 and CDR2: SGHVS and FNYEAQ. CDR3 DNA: TGTGCCAGCGGGACTAGCGGGGGTAAGTACTTC. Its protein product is CASGTSGGKYF.

The CDR3 DNA is TGCAGCGCCCGAACAACAGGGGGCGATGAGCAGTTCTTC. Encoded protein: CSARTTGGDEQFF. This chain links TRBV29-1 with TRBJ2-1, with 9 bases fitting TRBD1. CDR1 and CDR2 (germline): SQVTM, ANQGSEA. This CDR3 region has 13 residues. V lost 7 bases to trimming and J lost 8 bases; unmatched junction nucleotides: 9.

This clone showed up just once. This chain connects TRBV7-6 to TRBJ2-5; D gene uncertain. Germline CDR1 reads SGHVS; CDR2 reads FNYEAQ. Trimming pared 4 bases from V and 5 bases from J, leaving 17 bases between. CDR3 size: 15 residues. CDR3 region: CASSSGPVFHETQYF. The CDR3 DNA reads TGTGCCAGCAGCTCGGGCCCTGTGTTCCACGAGACCCAGTACTTC.

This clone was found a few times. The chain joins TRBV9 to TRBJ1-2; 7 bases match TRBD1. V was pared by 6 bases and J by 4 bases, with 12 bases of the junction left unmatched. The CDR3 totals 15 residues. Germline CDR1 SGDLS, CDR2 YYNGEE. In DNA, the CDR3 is TGTGCCAGCAACCCCGGGCGGCAGGGGGTCTATGGCTACACCTTC. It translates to CASNPGRQGVYGYTF.

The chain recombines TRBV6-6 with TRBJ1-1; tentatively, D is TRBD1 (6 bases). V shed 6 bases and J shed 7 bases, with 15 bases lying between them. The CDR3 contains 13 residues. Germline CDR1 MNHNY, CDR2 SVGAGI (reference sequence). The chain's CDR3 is CASRLTGTNEAFF. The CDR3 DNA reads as TGTGCCAGCAGGTTGACAGGCACTAATGAAGCTTTCTTT.

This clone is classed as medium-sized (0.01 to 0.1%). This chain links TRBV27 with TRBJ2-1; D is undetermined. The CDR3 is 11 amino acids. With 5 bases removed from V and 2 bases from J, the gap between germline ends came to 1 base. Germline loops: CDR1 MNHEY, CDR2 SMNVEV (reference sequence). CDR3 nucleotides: TGTGCCAGCAGTACCTACAATGAGCAGTTCTTC. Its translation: CASSTYNEQFF.